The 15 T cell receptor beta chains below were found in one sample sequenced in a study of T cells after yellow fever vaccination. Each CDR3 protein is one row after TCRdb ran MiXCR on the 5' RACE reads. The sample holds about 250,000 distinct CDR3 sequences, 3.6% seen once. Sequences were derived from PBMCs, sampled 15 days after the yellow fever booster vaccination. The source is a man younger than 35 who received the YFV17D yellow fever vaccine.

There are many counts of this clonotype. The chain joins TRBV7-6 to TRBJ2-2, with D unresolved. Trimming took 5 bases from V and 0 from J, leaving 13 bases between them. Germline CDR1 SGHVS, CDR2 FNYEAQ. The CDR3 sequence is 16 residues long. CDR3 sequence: CASSATRTSNTGELFF. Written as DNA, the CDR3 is TGTGCCAGCAGCGCTACAAGAACCTCGAACACCGGGGAGCTGTTTTTT. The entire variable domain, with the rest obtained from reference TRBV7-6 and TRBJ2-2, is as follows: GAGVSQSPRYKVTKRGQDVALRCDPISGHVSLYWYRQALGQGPEFLTYFNYEAQQDKSGLPNDRFSAERPEGSISTLTIQRTEQRDSAMYRCASSATRTSNTGELFFGEGSRLTVL.

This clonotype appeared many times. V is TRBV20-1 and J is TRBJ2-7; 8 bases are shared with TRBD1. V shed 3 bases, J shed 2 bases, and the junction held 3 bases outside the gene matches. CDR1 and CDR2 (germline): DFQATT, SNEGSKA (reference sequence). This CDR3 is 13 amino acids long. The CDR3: CSARGGQAYEQYF. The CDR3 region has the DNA TGCAGTGCTAGGGGGGGACAGGCCTACGAGCAGTACTTC.

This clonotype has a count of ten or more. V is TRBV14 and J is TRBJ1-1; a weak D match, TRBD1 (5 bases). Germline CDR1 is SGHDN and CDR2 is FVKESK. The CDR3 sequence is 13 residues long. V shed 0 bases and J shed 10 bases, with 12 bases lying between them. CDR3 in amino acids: CASSQDRQGRAFF. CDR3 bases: TGTGCCAGCAGCCAAGATCGGCAGGGTCGAGCTTTCTTT.

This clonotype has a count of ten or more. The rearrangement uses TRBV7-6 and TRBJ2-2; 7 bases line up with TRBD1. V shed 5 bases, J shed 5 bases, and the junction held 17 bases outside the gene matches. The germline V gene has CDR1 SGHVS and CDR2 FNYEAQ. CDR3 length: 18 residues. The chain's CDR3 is CASSRNYRGKGKTGELFF. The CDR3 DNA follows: TGTGCCAGCAGCCGGAACTACAGGGGTAAAGGGAAAACCGGGGAGCTGTTTTTT. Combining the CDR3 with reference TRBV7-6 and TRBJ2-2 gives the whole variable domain GAGVSQSPRYKVTKRGQDVALRCDPISGHVSLYWYRQALGQGPEFLTYFNYEAQQDKSGLPNDRFSAERPEGSISTLTIQRTEQRDSAMYRCASSRNYRGKGKTGELFFGEGSRLTVL.

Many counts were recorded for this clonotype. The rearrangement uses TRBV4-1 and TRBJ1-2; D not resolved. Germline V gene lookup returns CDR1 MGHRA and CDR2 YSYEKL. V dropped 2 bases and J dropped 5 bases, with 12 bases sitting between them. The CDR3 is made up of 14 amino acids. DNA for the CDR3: TGCGCCAGCAGCCAACTATTGTCCGCATATGGCTACACCTTC. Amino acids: CASSQLLSAYGYTF.

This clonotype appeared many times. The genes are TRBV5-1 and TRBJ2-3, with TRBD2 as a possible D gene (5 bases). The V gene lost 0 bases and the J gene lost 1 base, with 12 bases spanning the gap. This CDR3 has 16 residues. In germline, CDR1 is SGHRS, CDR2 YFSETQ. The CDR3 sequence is CASSLGPSQRTDTQYF. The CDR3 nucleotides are TGCGCCAGCAGCTTGGGCCCTAGCCAACGCACAGATACGCAGTATTTT.

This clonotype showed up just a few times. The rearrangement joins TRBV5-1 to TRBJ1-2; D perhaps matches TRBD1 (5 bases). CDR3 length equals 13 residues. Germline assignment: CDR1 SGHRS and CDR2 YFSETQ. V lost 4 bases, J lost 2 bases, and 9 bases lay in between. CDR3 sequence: CASSRQLNYGYTF. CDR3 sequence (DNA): TGCGCCAGCAGCCGACAGCTAAACTATGGCTACACCTTC.

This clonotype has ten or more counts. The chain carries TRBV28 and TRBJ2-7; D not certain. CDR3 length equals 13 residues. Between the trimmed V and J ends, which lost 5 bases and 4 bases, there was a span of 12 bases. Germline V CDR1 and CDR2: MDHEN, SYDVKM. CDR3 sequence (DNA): TGTGCCAGCAGTCCGTCCCTGGGATACGAGCAGTACGTC. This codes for CASSPSLGYEQYV.

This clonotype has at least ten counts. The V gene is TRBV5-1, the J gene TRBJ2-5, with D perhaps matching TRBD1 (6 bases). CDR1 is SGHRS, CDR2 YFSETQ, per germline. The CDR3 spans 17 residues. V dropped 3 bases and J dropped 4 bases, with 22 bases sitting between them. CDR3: CASSWSQGLSLGETQYF. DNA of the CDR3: TGCGCCAGCAGCTGGTCACAGGGATTATCTTTGGGAGAGACCCAGTACTTC.

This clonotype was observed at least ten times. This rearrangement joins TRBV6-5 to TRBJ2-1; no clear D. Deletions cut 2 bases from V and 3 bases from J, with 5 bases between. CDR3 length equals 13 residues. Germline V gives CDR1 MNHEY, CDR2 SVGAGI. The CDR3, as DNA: TGTGCCAGCAGTTACAGGAGCTACAATGAGCAGTTCTTC. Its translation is CASSYRSYNEQFF.

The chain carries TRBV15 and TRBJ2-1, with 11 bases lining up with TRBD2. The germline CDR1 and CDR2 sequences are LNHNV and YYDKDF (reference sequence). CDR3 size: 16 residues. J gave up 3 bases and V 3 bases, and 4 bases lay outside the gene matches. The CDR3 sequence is CATSSGTSGNYNEQFF. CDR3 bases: TGTGCCACCAGCAGTGGGACTAGCGGAAACTACAATGAGCAGTTCTTC.

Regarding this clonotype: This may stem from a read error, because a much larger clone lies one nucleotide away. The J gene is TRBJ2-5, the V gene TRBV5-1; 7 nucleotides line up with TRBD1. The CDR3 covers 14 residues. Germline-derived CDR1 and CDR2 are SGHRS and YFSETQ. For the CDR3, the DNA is TGCGCCTGCAGCGAGACAGGGTTCTGGGAGACCCAGTACTTC. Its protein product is CACSETGFWETQYF.

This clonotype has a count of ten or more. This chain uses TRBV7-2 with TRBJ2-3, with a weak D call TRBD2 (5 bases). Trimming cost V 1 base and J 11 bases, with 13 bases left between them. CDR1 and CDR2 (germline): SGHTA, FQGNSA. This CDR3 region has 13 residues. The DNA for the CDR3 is TGTGCCAGCAGCTTAGTAGAACTAGGTATGCAGTATTTT. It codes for CASSLVELGMQYF.

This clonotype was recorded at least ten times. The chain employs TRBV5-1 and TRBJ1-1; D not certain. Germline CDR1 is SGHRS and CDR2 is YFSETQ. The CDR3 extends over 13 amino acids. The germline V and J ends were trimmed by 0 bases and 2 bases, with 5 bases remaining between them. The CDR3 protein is CASSLDSNTEAFF. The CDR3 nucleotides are TGCGCCAGCAGCTTGGACAGTAACACTGAAGCTTTCTTT.

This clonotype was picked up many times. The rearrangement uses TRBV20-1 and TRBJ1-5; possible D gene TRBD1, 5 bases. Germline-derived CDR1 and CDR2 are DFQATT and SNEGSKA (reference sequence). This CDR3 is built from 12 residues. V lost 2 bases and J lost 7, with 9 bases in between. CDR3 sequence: CSARSGAQPQHF. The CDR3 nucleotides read TGCAGTGCTAGATCCGGGGCGCAGCCCCAGCATTTT.